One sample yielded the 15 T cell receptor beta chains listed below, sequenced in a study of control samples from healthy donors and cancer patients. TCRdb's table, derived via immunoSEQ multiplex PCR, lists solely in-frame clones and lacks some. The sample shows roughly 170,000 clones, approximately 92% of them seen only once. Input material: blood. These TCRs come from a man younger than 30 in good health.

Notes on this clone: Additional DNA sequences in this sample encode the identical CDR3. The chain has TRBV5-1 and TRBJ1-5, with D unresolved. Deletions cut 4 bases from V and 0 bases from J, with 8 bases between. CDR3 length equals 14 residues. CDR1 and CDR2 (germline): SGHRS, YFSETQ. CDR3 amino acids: CASSPDPSNQPQHF. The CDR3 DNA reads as TGCGCCAGCAGCCCGGACCCTAGCAATCAGCCCCAGCATTTT.

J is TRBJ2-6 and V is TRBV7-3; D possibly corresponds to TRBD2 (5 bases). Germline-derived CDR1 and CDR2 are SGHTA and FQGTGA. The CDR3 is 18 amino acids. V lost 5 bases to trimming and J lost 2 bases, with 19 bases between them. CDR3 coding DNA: TGTGCCAGCAGCAAACCCGGCGGGCCTGGCCCTGGGGCCAACGTCCTGACTTTC. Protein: CASSKPGGPGPGANVLTF.

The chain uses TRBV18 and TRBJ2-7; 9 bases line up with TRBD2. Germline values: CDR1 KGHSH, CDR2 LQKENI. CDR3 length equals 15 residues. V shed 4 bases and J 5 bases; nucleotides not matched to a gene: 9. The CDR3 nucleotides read TGTGCCAGCTCACTTCGGGCGGGAGGGGGCGACGAGCAGTACTTC. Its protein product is CASSLRAGGGDEQYF.

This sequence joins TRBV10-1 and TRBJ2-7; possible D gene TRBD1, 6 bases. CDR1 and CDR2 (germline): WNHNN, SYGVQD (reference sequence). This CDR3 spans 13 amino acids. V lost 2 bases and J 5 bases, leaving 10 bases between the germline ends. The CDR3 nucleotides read TGCGCCAGCAGTGAGAGTAGGGGGAACGAGCAGTACTTC. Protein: CASSESRGNEQYF.

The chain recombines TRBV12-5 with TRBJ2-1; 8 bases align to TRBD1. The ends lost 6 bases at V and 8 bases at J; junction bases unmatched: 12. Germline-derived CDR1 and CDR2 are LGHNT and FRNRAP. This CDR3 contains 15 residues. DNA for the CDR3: TGTGCTAGTGGCCCTCAGGGGGCTCCTGTGGATGAGCAGTTCTTC. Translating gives CASGPQGAPVDEQFF.

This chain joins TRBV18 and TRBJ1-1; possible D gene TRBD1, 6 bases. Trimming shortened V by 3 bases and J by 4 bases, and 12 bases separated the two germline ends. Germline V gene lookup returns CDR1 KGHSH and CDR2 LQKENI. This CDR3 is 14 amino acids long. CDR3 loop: CASSPGARGTEAFF. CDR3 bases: TGTGCCAGCTCACCGGGGGCTAGGGGCACTGAAGCTTTCTTT.

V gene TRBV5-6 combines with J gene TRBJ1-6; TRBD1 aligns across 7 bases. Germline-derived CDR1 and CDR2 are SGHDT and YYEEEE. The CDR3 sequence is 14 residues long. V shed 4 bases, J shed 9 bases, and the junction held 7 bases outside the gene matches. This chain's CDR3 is CASSVDRVVSPLHF. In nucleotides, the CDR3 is TGTGCCAGCAGCGTAGACAGGGTAGTTTCACCCCTCCACTTT.

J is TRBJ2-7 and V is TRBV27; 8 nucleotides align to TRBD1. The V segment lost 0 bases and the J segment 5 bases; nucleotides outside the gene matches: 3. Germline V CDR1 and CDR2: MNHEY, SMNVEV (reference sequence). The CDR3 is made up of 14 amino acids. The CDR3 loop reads CASSLSQGAHEQYF. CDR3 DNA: TGTGCCAGCAGTTTATCCCAGGGGGCCCACGAGCAGTACTTC.

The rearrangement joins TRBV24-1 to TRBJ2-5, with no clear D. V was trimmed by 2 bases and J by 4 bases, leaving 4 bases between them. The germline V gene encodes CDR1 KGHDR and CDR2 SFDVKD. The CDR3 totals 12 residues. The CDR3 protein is CATSDSLETQYF. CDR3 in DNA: TGTGCCACCAGTGATTCCTTAGAGACCCAGTACTTC.

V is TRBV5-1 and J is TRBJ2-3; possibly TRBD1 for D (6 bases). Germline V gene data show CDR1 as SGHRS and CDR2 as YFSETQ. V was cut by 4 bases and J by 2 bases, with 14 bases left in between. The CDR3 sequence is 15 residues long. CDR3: CASSILQGATDTQYF. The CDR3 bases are TGCGCCAGCAGCATCTTACAGGGAGCCACAGATACGCAGTATTTT.

The CDR3 region is CATSDPRDWGPNTGELFF. CDR3 sequence (DNA): TGTGCCACCAGTGATCCCAGGGACTGGGGACCGAACACCGGGGAGCTGTTTTTT. The rearrangement uses TRBV24-1 and TRBJ2-2, with a possible D match to TRBD2 (6 bases). Deletions cut 3 bases from V and 0 bases from J, with 16 bases between. In germline, CDR1 is KGHDR, CDR2 SFDVKD. The CDR3 has 18 residues.

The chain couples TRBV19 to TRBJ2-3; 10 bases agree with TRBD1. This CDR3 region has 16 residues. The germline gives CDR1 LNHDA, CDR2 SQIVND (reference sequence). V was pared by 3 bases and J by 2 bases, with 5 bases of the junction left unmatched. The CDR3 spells CASSIGTGVTTDTQYF. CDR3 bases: TGTGCCAGTAGTATCGGGACAGGGGTTACCACAGATACGCAGTATTTT.

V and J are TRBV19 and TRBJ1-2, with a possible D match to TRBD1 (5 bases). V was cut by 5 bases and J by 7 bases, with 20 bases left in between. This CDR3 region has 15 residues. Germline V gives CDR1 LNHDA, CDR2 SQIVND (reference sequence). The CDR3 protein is CASSSSGTFPGGYTF. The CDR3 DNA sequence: TGTGCCAGTAGTTCCTCCGGGACCTTCCCCGGTGGCTACACCTTC.

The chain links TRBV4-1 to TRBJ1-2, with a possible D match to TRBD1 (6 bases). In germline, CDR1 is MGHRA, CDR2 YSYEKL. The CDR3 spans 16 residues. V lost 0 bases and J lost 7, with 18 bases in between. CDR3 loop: CASSQESGGPGRGYTF. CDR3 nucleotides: TGCGCCAGCAGCCAAGAAAGTGGGGGCCCGGGCCGTGGCTACACCTTC.

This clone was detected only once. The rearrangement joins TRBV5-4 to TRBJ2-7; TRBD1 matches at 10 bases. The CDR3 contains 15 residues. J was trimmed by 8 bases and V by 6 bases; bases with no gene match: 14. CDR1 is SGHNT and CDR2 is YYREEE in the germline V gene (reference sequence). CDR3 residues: CASTNGGTGEFKQYF. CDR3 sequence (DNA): TGTGCCAGCACAAACGGGGGGACAGGGGAGTTCAAGCAGTACTTC.